This TCR beta chain comes out of a study of cytomegalovirus exposure and HLA in healthy donors. PCR amplification relied on 60 Vbeta primers (plus 13 Jbeta primers). This table comes from immunoSEQ multiplex PCR, and its TCRdb copy is limited to in-frame clones, with some not included. The specimen's table records about 120,000 clones. Trimming removed 10 bases at V and 0 bases at J, with 13 bases between. Germline V gene sequence: CDR1 MNHEY, CDR2 SVGAGI. This CDR3 is 13 amino acids long. This receptor was taken from a man in his late teens or twenties in good health and CMV-seronegative. V gene TRBV6-5 combines with J gene TRBJ2-7; D perhaps matches TRBD1 (6 bases). Source material: PBMCs. CDR3 nucleotide sequence: TGTGCCACCTCGACAGGTAGCTCCTACGAGCAGTACTTC. Translated, it gives CATSTGSSYEQYF.